This TCR beta chain came from a study of blood T cell repertoires in COVID-19. Study-level information: Some COVID-19 samples were acute and others convalescent; all came from the United States, Italy and Spain. Nucleic acid was either cDNA or gDNA, and it came from T cells, B-cell-depleted T cells, or PBMCs.

This clone was detected once. As processed by the authors: Amplifying reference gene primers gave estimates of nucleated cell counts. Sequencing was performed with immunoSEQ multiplex PCR; in TCRdb, only in-frame clones are kept and a portion is missing. V and J calls and clone size are those listed in that table; D and trimming were worked out from the DNA. Of about 220,000 clones listed, 82% were seen once; the top ten hold around 3.5%. V was trimmed by 4 bases and J by 6 bases, leaving 7 bases between them. From germline, CDR1 is SNHLY and CDR2 FYNNEI. CDR3 length equals 11 residues. Sequenced sample: peripheral blood. The TCR was taken from a woman older than 75 with acute or convalescent COVID-19. The rearrangement uses TRBV2 and TRBJ2-7; D ambiguous. CDR3 in DNA: TGTGCCAGCAGTGTCCGAGGCGAGCAGTACTTC. Its protein is CASSVRGEQYF.